Given below is one TCR beta chain in context. Its antigen is not yet known. Nothing much larger sits one base from this clone, and base qualities are not available. The protocol used for the library was the immunoSEQ multiplex PCR assay. The immuneACCESS repertoire file appears here via TCRdb, limited to in-frame rearrangements. These files lack a portion of the clones; in checked studies, under half of the deficit traces to unresolved V genes, and the cause of the others is not known. The sample has fewer than 90,000 clones on record, roughly 94% of them singletons. Together, the top ten hold approximately 5.7% of the sample. V is pared back by 5 bases and J by 5 bases, with 11 bases lying between the germline termini. Taken from the germline V gene, the CDR1 and CDR2 loops are SGHRS and YFSETQ. Spanning cysteine to phenylalanine, the CDR3 consists of 13 amino acids. CDR3 DNA only is kept here, 39 bases in frame from base 1.

This specimen belongs to a study of control samples from healthy donors and cancer patients (dated by TCRdb to between 2020 and 2021). Recombination joined TRBV5-1 with TRBJ2-1; matching of 5 bases hints at TRBD2 as the D gene. The clonotype comes from a woman aged 40 to 49 in good health. Sequencing used blood. CDR3 sequence: CASRAGTHNEQFF. The DNA sequence follows: TGCGCCAGCAGGGCGGGTACCCACAATGAGCAGTTCTTC.